These 17 T cell receptor beta chains were sequenced from one sample in a study of Ad26.COV2.S vaccination and SARS-CoV-2 variants. This table comes from immunoSEQ multiplex PCR, and its TCRdb copy is limited to in-frame clones, with some not included. The data contain around 450,000 clones, around 91% of them singletons. The sample's treatment: roughly 19 received Ad26.COV2.S at low or high dose, single or two shots; roughly five received placebo; per-sample allocation not given. Samples were taken on day 63 after the first vaccine or placebo injection. Here the sequenced sample was peripheral blood, taken in a trial of Ad26.COV2.S vaccine versus placebo. Receptor source: a person aged 18 to 59 who received the Ad26.COV2.S COVID-19 vaccine or a placebo.

The chain joins TRBV5-1 to TRBJ2-5; a weak D match, TRBD2 (6 bases). Germline-derived CDR1 and CDR2 are SGHRS and YFSETQ. The CDR3 has 19 amino acids. Deletions cut 3 bases from V and 3 bases from J, with 27 bases between. The CDR3 spells CASSYTIPLPGRFEETQYF. The CDR3 coding sequence is TGCGCCAGCAGCTACACAATACCGTTGCCAGGGAGGTTTGAAGAGACCCAGTACTTC.

This chain connects TRBV7-3 to TRBJ1-1, with TRBD1 matching over 7 bases. J lost 2 bases, V lost 5 bases, and 8 bases had no gene match. Germline lookup yields CDR1 SGHTA and CDR2 FQGTGA. This CDR3 region has 15 residues. CDR3 in DNA: TGTGCCAGCAGCCCGGGGACAGAGAGAAACACTGAAGCTTTCTTT. Its protein product is CASSPGTERNTEAFF. Full variable domain (remainder filled in from reference TRBV7-3 and TRBJ1-1): GAGVSQTPSNKVTEKGKYVELRCDPISGHTALYWYRQSLGQGPEFLIYFQGTGAADDSGLPNDRFFAVRPEGSVSTLKIQRTERGDSAVYLCASSPGTERNTEAFFGQGTRLTVV.

This clone occurred once. This chain joins TRBV5-8 and TRBJ1-5, with D possibly TRBD1 on 6 matching bases. This CDR3 is built from 15 residues. V was trimmed by 2 bases and J by 3 bases, leaving 12 bases between them. CDR1 and CDR2 (germline): SGHTS, YDEGEE. CDR3 nucleotides: TGTGCCAGCAGCTTAATCAGGGGACTCAATCAGCCCCAGCATTTT. Protein product: CASSLIRGLNQPQHF.

In this sample, this clone turned up once. The chain combines TRBV19 with TRBJ1-2, with D uncertain. Germline V gene lookup returns CDR1 LNHDA and CDR2 SQIVND (reference sequence). This CDR3 has 16 residues. V was trimmed by 3 bases and J by 8 bases, leaving 22 bases between them. The CDR3: CASSMKPGASMRGYTF. The CDR3 DNA sequence: TGTGCCAGTAGTATGAAGCCAGGAGCCTCTATGAGGGGCTACACCTTC.

This clone has a single count. The CDR3 loop reads CASSLQGSGDEQFF. Written as DNA, the CDR3 is TGTGCCAGCAGTTTACAGGGGAGCGGGGATGAGCAGTTCTTC. The chain employs TRBV28 and TRBJ2-1, with a weak D call TRBD2 (7 bases). Deletions cut 2 bases from V and 8 bases from J, with 13 bases between. The CDR3 is made up of 14 amino acids. Germline V gene sequence: CDR1 MDHEN, CDR2 SYDVKM.

The rearrangement uses TRBV5-1 and TRBJ2-5; the D gene could be TRBD1 or TRBD2 (5 bases each). The ends were cut back, 4 bases at V and 4 bases at J, with 20 bases in the middle. The germline V gene encodes CDR1 SGHRS and CDR2 YFSETQ. This CDR3 has 16 residues. In nucleotides, the CDR3 is TGCGCCAGCAGCACCTTACCGGGACCTGGAGGAGAGACCCAGTACTTC. Translating gives CASSTLPGPGGETQYF.

The DNA for the CDR3 is TGTGCCAGCAGGCTGGGCGGGAGGGTAGGAGATACGCAGTATTTT. Protein: CASRLGGRVGDTQYF. The chain has TRBV27 and TRBJ2-3, with TRBD2 identical over 9 bases. Trimming took 6 bases from V and 5 from J; bases not matched to a gene: 9. This CDR3 is built from 15 residues. CDR1 MNHEY and CDR2 SMNVEV come from the germline V gene (reference sequence).

This sequence joins TRBV19 and TRBJ2-2, with 8 bases that match TRBD1. The CDR3 runs to 14 residues. CDR1 is LNHDA, CDR2 SQIVND, per germline (reference sequence). With 9 bases clipped from V and 5 bases from J, the junction kept 8 bases outside the gene matches. The CDR3 DNA is TGTGCCAGCCGTAGGCAGGGGGCGACCGGGGAGCTGTTTTTT. It specifies CASRRQGATGELFF.

This chain connects TRBV5-1 to TRBJ2-1, with D maybe TRBD2 (6 bases). Germline-derived CDR1 and CDR2 are SGHRS and YFSETQ. Trimming removed 4 bases from V and 0 bases from J, with 14 bases in between. There are 16 residues in the CDR3. CDR3 loop: CASSPFSGDSYNEQFF. The CDR3 DNA is TGCGCCAGCAGCCCCTTTAGCGGCGACTCCTACAATGAGCAGTTCTTC.

This clone occurred a few times. V and J are TRBV28 and TRBJ1-1; D uncertain. Between the trimmed V and J ends, which lost 6 bases and 5 bases, there was a span of 10 bases. CDR3 length: 12 amino acids. Germline CDR1 is MDHEN and CDR2 is SYDVKM. This CDR3 is CASREVRTEAFF. CDR3 nucleotide sequence: TGTGCCAGCAGAGAGGTTCGGACTGAAGCTTTCTTT. Full variable domain (rest looked up from reference TRBV28 and TRBJ1-1): DVKVTQSSRYLVKRTGEKVFLECVQDMDHENMFWYRQDPGLGLRLIYFSYDVKMKEKGDIPEGYSVSREKKERFSLILESASTNQTSMYLCASREVRTEAFFGQGTRLTVV.

The chain employs TRBV9 and TRBJ2-1, with TRBD2 as a possible D gene (6 bases). Germline CDR1 SGDLS, CDR2 YYNGEE. Trimming took 0 bases from V and 7 from J, leaving 20 bases between them. CDR3 length equals 17 residues. The DNA for the CDR3 is TGTGCCAGCAGCGTAGCCCTCCACGCGGGACTTTATAATGAGCAGTTCTTC. Translating it yields CASSVALHAGLYNEQFF. The entire variable domain, with the rest obtained from reference TRBV9 and TRBJ2-1, is as follows: DSGVTQTPKHLITATGQRVTLRCSPRSGDLSVYWYQQSLDQGLQFLIQYYNGEERAKGNILERFSAQQFPDLHSELNLSSLELGDSALYFCASSVALHAGLYNEQFFGPGTRLTVL.

Turning to this clone: The same CDR3 arises from other DNA sequences in this sample as well. V gene TRBV24-1 combines with J gene TRBJ2-3; the D is unclear. Looked up from germline, CDR1 is KGHDR and CDR2 is SFDVKD. V lost 3 bases and J 4 bases, leaving 4 bases between the germline ends. CDR3 size: 12 residues. This CDR3 is CATSDLADTQYF. The CDR3 DNA is TGTGCCACCAGTGATCTCGCAGATACGCAGTATTTT.

The V and J genes are TRBV5-1 and TRBJ2-1; D uncertain. Germline lookup yields CDR1 SGHRS and CDR2 YFSETQ. Trimming left V 3 bases short and J 0 bases short, with 13 bases between. The CDR3 sequence is 16 residues long. CDR3 loop: CASSSLRQSSYNEQFF. The CDR3 coding sequence is TGCGCCAGCAGCTCCCTGCGTCAGAGCTCCTACAATGAGCAGTTCTTC.

A note on this clone: This sample also contains other DNA sequences that code for the same CDR3. The chain uses TRBV2 and TRBJ1-4; 10 bases line up with TRBD1. The germline CDR1 and CDR2 sequences are SNHLY and FYNNEI. The ends lost 8 bases at V and 7 bases at J; junction bases unmatched: 1. The CDR3 contains 12 residues. Here the CDR3 DNA reads TGTGCCAGCCGGGACAGGGGTGAAAAACTGTTTTTT. As protein: CASRDRGEKLFF.

This chain links TRBV28 with TRBJ2-7, with 9 bases fitting TRBD2. With 4 bases clipped from V and 3 bases from J, the junction kept 7 bases outside the gene matches. The CDR3 is made up of 15 amino acids. Germline CDR1 and CDR2: MDHEN and SYDVKM. The CDR3 loop is CASSSPSGTYYEQYF. In DNA, the CDR3 is TGTGCCAGCAGTTCCCCTAGCGGGACGTACTACGAGCAGTACTTC. The whole variable domain, filled in from reference TRBV28 and TRBJ2-7, reads DVKVTQSSRYLVKRTGEKVFLECVQDMDHENMFWYRQDPGLGLRLIYFSYDVKMKEKGDIPEGYSVSREKKERFSLILESASTNQTSMYLCASSSPSGTYYEQYFGPGTRLTVT.

The CDR3 protein is CASSYSIREQFF. The CDR3 DNA reads as TGTGCCAGCAGTTACTCGATCCGTGAGCAGTTCTTC. The J gene is TRBJ2-1, the V gene TRBV6-5; D is unclear. The length of the CDR3 is 12 residues. Trimming shortened V by 0 bases and J by 9 bases, and 6 bases separated the two germline ends. The germline CDR1 and CDR2 sequences are MNHEY and SVGAGI.

The V and J genes are TRBV9 and TRBJ2-1; D is perhaps TRBD1 or TRBD2 (5 bases each). This CDR3 has 17 amino acids. Germline assignment: CDR1 SGDLS and CDR2 YYNGEE. Trimming cost V 3 bases and J 4 bases, with 20 bases left between them. CDR3 nucleotides: TGTGCCAGCAGCGCAGCCCCAGGAGGACAACCGTACAATGAGCAGTTCTTC. It codes for CASSAAPGGQPYNEQFF. Full variable domain (missing parts from reference TRBV9 and TRBJ2-1): DSGVTQTPKHLITATGQRVTLRCSPRSGDLSVYWYQQSLDQGLQFLIQYYNGEERAKGNILERFSAQQFPDLHSELNLSSLELGDSALYFCASSAAPGGQPYNEQFFGPGTRLTVL.